A single TCR beta chain is shown here with its context. Its antigen is not identified. The same CDR3 arises from other DNA sequences in this sample as well. This specimen belongs to a study of OX40 agonist ivuxolimab in advanced cancers. Study overall: Ivuxolimab, an antibody that agonizes OX40 (CD134), was administered to the patients. General observations from the study: Compared with CD4+, CD8+ T cells on average had more expanded clones. Antigen targets of the expanded peripheral T cells went undetermined.

Sequenced by immunoSEQ multiplex PCR; TCRdb stores in-frame clones only, minus some. The sample consists of under 85,000 clones, 75% to 90% of them appearing once. CDR1 is SEHNR, CDR2 FQNEAQ, per germline (reference sequence). This CDR3 region has 15 residues. Trimming pared 1 base from V and 1 base from J, leaving 11 bases between. The source material was CD4+ or CD8+ T cells sorted from blood, sampled in a trial of the OX40 agonist ivuxolimab. The J gene is TRBJ2-7, the V gene TRBV7-9, with TRBD1 as a possible D gene (5 bases). The sequence was obtained from an adult with an advanced solid tumor such as melanoma, head and neck, liver or kidney cancer. CDR3 DNA: TGTGCCAGCAGCTTAGGCAGCGACAGTTCCTACGAGCAGTACTTC. Translated: CASSLGSDSSYEQYF.